The present TCR beta chain was sequenced within a study of blood T cell repertoires in COVID-19. Assay used: immunoSEQ multiplex PCR; TCRdb lists only in-frame clones, some missing. The sample has roughly 130,000 clones, around 80% seen once. The CDR3 extends over 17 amino acids. V lost 2 bases to trimming and J lost 5 bases; unmatched junction nucleotides: 6. The V gene's germline CDR1 is MNHNS and CDR2 SASEGT. The TCR comes from a man in his sixties or seventies with acute or convalescent COVID-19. The rearrangement joins TRBV6-1 to TRBJ2-3; 14 bases agree with TRBD2. Sequencing was performed on peripheral blood. The CDR3 here is CASSELGLAGAEDTQYF. Here the CDR3 DNA reads TGTGCCAGCAGTGAATTGGGACTAGCGGGGGCGGAAGATACGCAGTATTTT.